Only a few counts were recorded for the clone carrying this T cell receptor (beta chain). The record originates from a study of blood T cell repertoires in COVID-19. Study summary: Sources were T cells, B-cell-depleted T cells, or PBMCs; the material itself was cDNA or gDNA.

Everyone who took part was roughly 18 to 89 years old, and they came from roughly 25 US areas. This table comes from immunoSEQ multiplex PCR, and its TCRdb copy is limited to in-frame clones, with some not included. The data show a few hundred thousand clones, around 83% seen once. The sequence came from a woman between 45 and 65 years old who had recovered from COVID-19. The sequencing sample was made of PBMCs or T cells enriched from blood (not recorded which).

The CDR3 nucleotides read TGTGCCAGCAGTGGGGGCAATTCACCCCTCCACTTT. It specifies CASSGGNSPLHF. The chain is built from TRBV9 and TRBJ1-6; weak D call: TRBD1 (6 bases). Per germline, CDR1 SGDLS and CDR2 YYNGEE. This CDR3 contains 12 residues. V was pared by 5 bases and J by 7 bases, with 7 bases between.